This T cell receptor (beta chain) is from a study of cutaneous CD30+ T cell lymphoproliferative disorder and hepatitis E (dated by TCRdb to the late 2010s). With regard to this clone: Its cognate antigen has yet to be identified. There are no base qualities to consult, and no much larger clone falls within one base.

CDR1 and CDR2 were assigned from the germline V gene as KGHSH and LQKENI. The cysteine opens and the phenylalanine closes a CDR3 of 14 amino acids. Just the 42-base CDR3 DNA is kept, in frame starting at base 1. V is clipped by 6 bases and J by 1 base, and the sequence between their germline boundaries is 12 bases long. Libraries came from the immunoSEQ multiplex PCR assay. TCRdb carries this immuneACCESS record with in-frame sequences only. Its versions omit some clonotypes, under half of them owing to an unresolved V gene in the studies checked, with the rest unexplained. The sample table shows some 7,200 clones, and around 74% are seen once. The ten largest clones take up approximately 1.1% of the sample.

The receptor was derived from a human donor with a cutaneous T cell lymphoproliferative disorder associated with hepatitis E virus. The rearrangement joined TRBV18 to TRBJ2-5; D gene: possibly TRBD1, on 6 matching bases. The sample consisted of blood. The encoded CDR3 is CASSNRGSQETQYF. The DNA sequence reads TGTGCCAGCTCCAATAGGGGGTCCCAAGAGACCCAGTACTTC.